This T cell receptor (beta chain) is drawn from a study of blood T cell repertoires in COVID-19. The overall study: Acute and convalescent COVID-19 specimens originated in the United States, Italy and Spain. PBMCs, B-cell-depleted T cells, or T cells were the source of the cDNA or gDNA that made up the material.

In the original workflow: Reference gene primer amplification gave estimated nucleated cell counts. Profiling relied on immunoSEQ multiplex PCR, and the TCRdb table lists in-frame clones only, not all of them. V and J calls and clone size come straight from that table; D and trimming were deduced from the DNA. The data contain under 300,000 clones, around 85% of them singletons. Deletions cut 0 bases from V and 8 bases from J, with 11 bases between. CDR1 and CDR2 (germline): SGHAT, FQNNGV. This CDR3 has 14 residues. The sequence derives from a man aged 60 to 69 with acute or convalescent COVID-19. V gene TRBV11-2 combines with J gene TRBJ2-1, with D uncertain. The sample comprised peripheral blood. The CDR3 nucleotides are TGTGCCAGCAGCTTAGACTACGGTTATTATGAGCAGTTCTTC. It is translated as CASSLDYGYYEQFF.